Listed below are T cell receptor beta chains from one sample, sequenced in a study of blood T cell repertoires in COVID-19. The table came from immunoSEQ multiplex PCR; TCRdb's copy has only in-frame clones and leaves some out. In the table there are around 73,000 clones, around 77% of which are singletons. Source material: peripheral blood. The receptor set was obtained from a man in his sixties or seventies with COVID-19, enrolled during active disease. The CDR3 runs from the conserved cysteine through the conserved F or W. Each record gives: J gene, CDR3 length, clone size, V gene, D gene, CDR3 DNA, CDR3 protein. A D gene is named only where the DNA matches it firmly. Some rows have no size entry. The others give once, few or many, or a class for an expanded clone.

j_gene: TRBJ1-3
len: 16
abundance: .
v_gene: TRBV28
d_gene: .
CDR3nt: TGTGCCAGCAGTATCAGACAGGTCGCCTCTGGAAACACCATATATTTT
CDR3aa: CASSIRQVASGNTIYF

j_gene: TRBJ2-3
len: 16
abundance: .
v_gene: TRBV7-9
d_gene: TRBD2
CDR3nt: TGTGCCAGCAGCCCCGGACTAGCGGGGACCACAGATACGCAGTATTTT
CDR3aa: CASSPGLAGTTDTQYF

j_gene: TRBJ1-1
len: 12
abundance: .
v_gene: TRBV7-2
d_gene: TRBD1
CDR3nt: TGTGCCAGCAGCCAGGGGACAGGGGTTGCTTTCTTT
CDR3aa: CASSQGTGVAFF

j_gene: TRBJ2-5
len: 14
abundance: .
v_gene: TRBV6-2/TRBV6-3
d_gene: .
CDR3nt: TGTGCCAGCAGTCCGTCATTCGGTGGAGAGACCCAGTACTTC
CDR3aa: CASSPSFGGETQYF

j_gene: TRBJ2-3
len: 17
abundance: .
v_gene: TRBV3-1/TRBV3-2
d_gene: TRBD2
CDR3nt: TGTGCCAGCAGCCAGGGACTAGCGGGCGCCCGGTCAGATACGCAGTATTTT
CDR3aa: CASSQGLAGARSDTQYF

j_gene: TRBJ1-2
len: 14
abundance: .
v_gene: TRBV7-2
d_gene: TRBD1
CDR3nt: TGTGCCAGCAGCCCGCGGACAGGGGGCGATGGCTACACCTTC
CDR3aa: CASSPRTGGDGYTF

j_gene: TRBJ2-1
len: 13
abundance: few
v_gene: TRBV12-3/TRBV12-4
d_gene: .
CDR3nt: TGTGCCAGCAGTTTAAGCTATGCGGGCGAGCAGTTCTTC
CDR3aa: CASSLSYAGEQFF

j_gene: TRBJ2-2
len: 16
abundance: .
v_gene: TRBV7-6
d_gene: TRBD1
CDR3nt: TGTGCCAGCAGCCCTCGACAGGGAGAGAACACCGGGGAGCTGTTTTTT
CDR3aa: CASSPRQGENTGELFF

j_gene: TRBJ1-5
len: 14
abundance: .
v_gene: TRBV27
d_gene: TRBD1
CDR3nt: TGTGCCAGCAGGTCTCGACAGGGGGAACAGCCCCAGCATTTT
CDR3aa: CASRSRQGEQPQHF

j_gene: TRBJ2-1
len: 16
abundance: .
v_gene: TRBV7-2
d_gene: TRBD1
CDR3nt: TGTGCCAGCAGCTTATCTGGGACAGGGCCCTACAATGAGCAGTTCTTC
CDR3aa: CASSLSGTGPYNEQFF

j_gene: TRBJ2-7
len: 15
abundance: .
v_gene: TRBV11-3
d_gene: TRBD1
CDR3nt: TGTGCCAGCAGCCAGAGACAGGGGGACTCCTACGAGCAGTACTTC
CDR3aa: CASSQRQGDSYEQYF

j_gene: TRBJ1-5
len: 15
abundance: .
v_gene: TRBV9
d_gene: TRBD1
CDR3nt: TGTGCCAGCAGCGCCCAACAGGGGCCAGGCCAGCCCCAGCATTTT
CDR3aa: CASSAQQGPGQPQHF

j_gene: TRBJ1-1
len: 15
abundance: .
v_gene: TRBV7-2
d_gene: TRBD1
CDR3nt: TGTGCCAGCAGCCCCGGGACAGGGGGGTACCCTGAAGCTTTCTTT
CDR3aa: CASSPGTGGYPEAFF

j_gene: TRBJ1-2
len: 18
abundance: .
v_gene: TRBV5-4
d_gene: TRBD1
CDR3nt: TGTGCCAGCAGCTTGGGACAGGGTAGTGCGTCTGCATACTATGGCTACACCTTC
CDR3aa: CASSLGQGSASAYYGYTF

j_gene: TRBJ1-2
len: 14
abundance: .
v_gene: TRBV5-6
d_gene: .
CDR3nt: TGTGCCAGCAGCTTGGACGGGGTGGACTATGGCTACACCTTC
CDR3aa: CASSLDGVDYGYTF

j_gene: TRBJ2-7
len: 15
abundance: .
v_gene: TRBV7-9
d_gene: .
CDR3nt: TGTGCCAGCCGCCCGGTGGGGAAGGGGGATTACGAGCAGTACTTC
CDR3aa: CASRPVGKGDYEQYF

j_gene: TRBJ1-1
len: 15
abundance: once
v_gene: TRBV28
d_gene: TRBD1
CDR3nt: TGTGCCAGCAGTGCCCCCGGACAGGGGGAGGTTGAAGCTTTCTTT
CDR3aa: CASSAPGQGEVEAFF

j_gene: TRBJ2-2
len: 15
abundance: .
v_gene: TRBV5-5
d_gene: .
CDR3nt: TGTGCCAGCAGCTTGGAGGGGACGAACACCGGGGAGCTGTTTTTT
CDR3aa: CASSLEGTNTGELFF

j_gene: TRBJ1-6
len: 15
abundance: few
v_gene: TRBV24-1
d_gene: .
CDR3nt: TGTGCCACCGAGACAAGGGGCTCTTATAATTCACCCCTCCACTTT
CDR3aa: CATETRGSYNSPLHF

j_gene: TRBJ1-2
len: 13
abundance: .
v_gene: TRBV11-1
d_gene: .
CDR3nt: TGTGCCAGCAGCTCGCAGGGACTCTATGGCTACACCTTC
CDR3aa: CASSSQGLYGYTF

j_gene: TRBJ1-2
len: 17
abundance: .
v_gene: TRBV30
d_gene: TRBD1
CDR3nt: TGTGCCTGGAGTGTAGTCGGTGGGGGACAGAATAACTATGGCTACACCTTC
CDR3aa: CAWSVVGGGQNNYGYTF

j_gene: TRBJ2-7
len: 14
abundance: .
v_gene: TRBV9
d_gene: TRBD2
CDR3nt: TGTGCCAGCAGCGTAGACCTAGCGGGCGACGAGAAGTACTTC
CDR3aa: CASSVDLAGDEKYF

j_gene: TRBJ1-4
len: 17
abundance: .
v_gene: TRBV2
d_gene: .
CDR3nt: TGTGCCAGCGACGAGTCGACAGAATCGGCAACTAATGAAAAACTGTTTTTT
CDR3aa: CASDESTESATNEKLFF

j_gene: TRBJ1-1
len: 15
abundance: few
v_gene: TRBV5-1
d_gene: TRBD1
CDR3nt: TGCGCCAGCAGCTTTATGCAGGGGGCAGGCACTGAAGCTTTCTTT
CDR3aa: CASSFMQGAGTEAFF

j_gene: TRBJ1-1
len: 16
abundance: .
v_gene: TRBV7-9
d_gene: .
CDR3nt: TGTGCCAGCAGCTTAGAGCCGGGGTATCTATATACTGAAGCTTTCTTT
CDR3aa: CASSLEPGYLYTEAFF

j_gene: TRBJ1-4
len: 16
abundance: .
v_gene: TRBV4-1
d_gene: TRBD1
CDR3nt: TGCGCCAGCAGCCTCATGACAGGGAAGGCTAATGAAAAACTGTTTTTT
CDR3aa: CASSLMTGKANEKLFF

j_gene: TRBJ1-6
len: 15
abundance: once
v_gene: TRBV28
d_gene: TRBD1
CDR3nt: TGTGCCAGCAGTTCAGGACAGGGACGTAATTCACCCCTCCACTTT
CDR3aa: CASSSGQGRNSPLHF

j_gene: TRBJ2-7
len: 14
abundance: few
v_gene: TRBV16
d_gene: .
CDR3nt: TGTGCCAGCAGCCACCCTAGAGTGGCCTACGAGCAGTACTTC
CDR3aa: CASSHPRVAYEQYF

j_gene: TRBJ2-3
len: 13
abundance: .
v_gene: TRBV11-2
d_gene: .
CDR3nt: TGTGCCAGCAACCGAGGGAGTGTAGATACGCAGTATTTT
CDR3aa: CASNRGSVDTQYF

j_gene: TRBJ1-4
len: 12
abundance: .
v_gene: TRBV2
d_gene: TRBD1
CDR3nt: TGTGCCAGAAGGACAGGGAATGAAAAACTGTTTTTT
CDR3aa: CARRTGNEKLFF

j_gene: TRBJ2-1
len: 13
abundance: .
v_gene: TRBV5-1
d_gene: TRBD1
CDR3nt: TGCGCCAGCACCAGGGACAGCTACAATGAGCAGTTCTTC
CDR3aa: CASTRDSYNEQFF

j_gene: TRBJ2-5
len: 13
abundance: .
v_gene: TRBV7-7
d_gene: .
CDR3nt: TGTGCTAGCAGCTCTCCTAGCACAGAGACCCAGTACTTC
CDR3aa: CASSSPSTETQYF

j_gene: TRBJ2-7
len: 14
abundance: .
v_gene: TRBV27
d_gene: TRBD1
CDR3nt: TGTGCCAGCAGTTACGGGACAGGGGCCTACGAGCAGTACTTC
CDR3aa: CASSYGTGAYEQYF

j_gene: TRBJ1-5
len: 13
abundance: .
v_gene: TRBV12-3/TRBV12-4
d_gene: .
CDR3nt: TGTGCCAGCAGTGACACTCTTCGTCAGCCCCAGCATTTT
CDR3aa: CASSDTLRQPQHF

j_gene: TRBJ1-1
len: 14
abundance: .
v_gene: TRBV5-6
d_gene: .
CDR3nt: TGTGCCAGCAGCCTATACCCGAGGGACACTGAAGCTTTCTTT
CDR3aa: CASSLYPRDTEAFF

j_gene: TRBJ1-4
len: 15
abundance: .
v_gene: TRBV15
d_gene: TRBD1
CDR3nt: TGTGCCACCAGCACTCCGGGACAGGGTAATGAAAAACTGTTTTTT
CDR3aa: CATSTPGQGNEKLFF

j_gene: TRBJ2-7
len: 14
abundance: .
v_gene: TRBV6-5
d_gene: .
CDR3nt: TGTGCCAGCAGTTACTCGTCGCAGTACTACGAGCAGTACTTC
CDR3aa: CASSYSSQYYEQYF

j_gene: TRBJ2-1
len: 16
abundance: .
v_gene: TRBV7-2
d_gene: .
CDR3nt: TGTGCCAGCAGCTTAAGTCGTGCGCAAACAGGGAATGAGCAGTTCTTC
CDR3aa: CASSLSRAQTGNEQFF

j_gene: TRBJ1-4
len: 14
abundance: .
v_gene: TRBV28
d_gene: TRBD1
CDR3nt: TGTGCCAGCACCCGGACAGGGGGTTATGAAAAACTGTTTTTT
CDR3aa: CASTRTGGYEKLFF

j_gene: TRBJ2-2
len: 15
abundance: .
v_gene: TRBV30
d_gene: TRBD2
CDR3nt: TGTGCCTGGAACAAGGGACTAGCGGGAACCGGGGAGCTGTTTTTT
CDR3aa: CAWNKGLAGTGELFF

j_gene: TRBJ2-1
len: 11
abundance: .
v_gene: TRBV28
d_gene: .
CDR3nt: TGTGCCAGCAGCCAAATCAATGAGCAGTTCTTC
CDR3aa: CASSQINEQFF

j_gene: TRBJ2-2
len: 15
abundance: .
v_gene: TRBV24-1
d_gene: .
CDR3nt: TGTGCCACCAGTGATGAACTAGCGAACACCGGGGAGCTGTTTTTT
CDR3aa: CATSDELANTGELFF

j_gene: TRBJ2-3
len: 15
abundance: few
v_gene: TRBV4-1
d_gene: TRBD1
CDR3nt: TGCGCCAGCAGCCCGGGACAGGGAGACGCAGATACGCAGTATTTT
CDR3aa: CASSPGQGDADTQYF

j_gene: TRBJ2-7
len: 14
abundance: once
v_gene: TRBV29-1
d_gene: TRBD2
CDR3nt: TGCAGCGTTGAAGATGAGCGGGAGTTCCACGAGCAGTACTTC
CDR3aa: CSVEDEREFHEQYF

j_gene: TRBJ2-3
len: 15
abundance: .
v_gene: TRBV19
d_gene: .
CDR3nt: TGTGCCAGTACCATTAGCTGGAGTGGGAGAGATACGCAGTATTTT
CDR3aa: CASTISWSGRDTQYF

j_gene: TRBJ2-2
len: 16
abundance: .
v_gene: TRBV15
d_gene: .
CDR3nt: TGTGCCACCAGCAGAGAAGACGGGGGGAACACCGGGGAGCTGTTTTTT
CDR3aa: CATSREDGGNTGELFF